This T cell receptor (beta chain) comes out of a study of T cell responses to AZD1222 COVID-19 vaccine. Points from the study as a whole: There were mostly white British donors and more females than males, and clonal diversity was possibly underestimated. Spike-spanning, vaccine-associated CD4 TCRs were dominant at 160-218 and 743-854. Samples come after the peak T cell response, not at day 14.

Using immunoSEQ multiplex PCR, the repertoire was profiled, and TCRdb retains in-frame clones only, with some absent. The sample shows just under 100,000 clones, more than 70% of them seen only once. A note on this clone: Its antigen is still unknown.

Germline V gives CDR1 SEHNR, CDR2 FQNEAQ (reference sequence). The CDR3 extends over 12 amino acids. V lost 5 bases and J lost 4, with 8 bases in between. This clonotype originated in an adult in good health. The sequencing here drew on peripheral blood, taken on day 0 of AZD1222 vaccination. The chain links TRBV7-9 to TRBJ2-5; D not certain. The CDR3 bases are TGTGCCAGCAGCACCGTTGGAGAGACCCAGTACTTC. Protein: CASSTVGETQYF.